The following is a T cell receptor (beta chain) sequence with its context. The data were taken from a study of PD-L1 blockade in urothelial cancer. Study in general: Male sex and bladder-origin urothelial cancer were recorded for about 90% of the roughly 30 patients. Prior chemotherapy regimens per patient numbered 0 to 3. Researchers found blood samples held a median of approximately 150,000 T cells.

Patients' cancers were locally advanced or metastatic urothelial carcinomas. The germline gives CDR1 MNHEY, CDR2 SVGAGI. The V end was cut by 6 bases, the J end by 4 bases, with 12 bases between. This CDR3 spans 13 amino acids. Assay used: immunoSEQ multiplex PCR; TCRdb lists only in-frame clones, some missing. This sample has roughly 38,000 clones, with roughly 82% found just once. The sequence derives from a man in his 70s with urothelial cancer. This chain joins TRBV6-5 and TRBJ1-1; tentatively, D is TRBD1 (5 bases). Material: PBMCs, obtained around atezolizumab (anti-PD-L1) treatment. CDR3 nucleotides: TGTGCCAGCAGCCGGGGGTCGAGCACTGAAGCTTTCTTT. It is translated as CASSRGSSTEAFF.